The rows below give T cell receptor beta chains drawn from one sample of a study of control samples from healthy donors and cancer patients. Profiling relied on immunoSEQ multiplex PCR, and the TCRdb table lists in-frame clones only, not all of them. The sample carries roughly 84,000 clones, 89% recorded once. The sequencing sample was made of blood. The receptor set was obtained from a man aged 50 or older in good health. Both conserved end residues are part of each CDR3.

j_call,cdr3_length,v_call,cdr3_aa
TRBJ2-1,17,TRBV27,CASSSGTSGGLYNEQFF
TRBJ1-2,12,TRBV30,CAWSGLHYGYTF
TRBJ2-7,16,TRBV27,CASSLSKGSGYGEQYF
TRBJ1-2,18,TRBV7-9,CASSPLGQYRGKAYGYTF
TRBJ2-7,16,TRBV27,CASSPDTGGLNYEQYF
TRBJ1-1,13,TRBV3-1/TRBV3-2,CASSPDRASEAFF
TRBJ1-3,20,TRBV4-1,CASSQDYWFGDEHSGNTIYF
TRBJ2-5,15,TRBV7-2,CASSLGLAGGETQYF
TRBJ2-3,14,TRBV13,CASSRGISTDTQYF
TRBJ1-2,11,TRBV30,CAWILLGSYTF
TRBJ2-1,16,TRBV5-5,CASSLLQAISYNEQFF
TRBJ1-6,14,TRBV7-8,CASSPIRGDSPLHF
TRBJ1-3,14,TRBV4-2,CASSPGDGGNTIYF
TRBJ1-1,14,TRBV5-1,CASSRTGSNTEAFF
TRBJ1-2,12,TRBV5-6,CASAPANYGYTF
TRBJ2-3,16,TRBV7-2,CASSANGILSTDTQYF
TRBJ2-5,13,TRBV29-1,CSAESGGRETQYF
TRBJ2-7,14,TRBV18,CASSPAGYKFGQYF
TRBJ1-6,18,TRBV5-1,CASSLGGIRTGYNSPLHF
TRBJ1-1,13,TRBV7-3,CASSPDVNTEAFF
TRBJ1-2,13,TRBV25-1,CASREDRIGGYTF
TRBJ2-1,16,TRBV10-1,CASSVQRGVSYNEQFF
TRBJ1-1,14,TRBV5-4,CASSVGQMNTEAFF
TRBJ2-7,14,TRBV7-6,CASSPLGPRGEQYF
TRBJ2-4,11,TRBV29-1,CSVGNKNIQYF
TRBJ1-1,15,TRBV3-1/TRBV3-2,CASSQVTGRGFEAFF
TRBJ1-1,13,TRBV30,CAWGRGGNTEAFF
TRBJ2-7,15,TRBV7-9,CASSLTRDREYEQYF
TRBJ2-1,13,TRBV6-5,CASSQGGYNEQFF
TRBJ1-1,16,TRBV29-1,CSVEAFTPRGHTEAFF
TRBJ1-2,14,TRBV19,CASSIAQGLDGYTF
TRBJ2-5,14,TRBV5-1,CASSSSGVRETQYF
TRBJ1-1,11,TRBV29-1,CSVSGGTEAFF
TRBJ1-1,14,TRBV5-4,CASSLLGGLTEAFF
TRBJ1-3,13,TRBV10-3,CAIRGSSGNTIYF
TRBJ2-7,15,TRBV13,CASSFIGGRYYEQYF
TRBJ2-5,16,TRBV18,CASSPRQAGGLETQYF
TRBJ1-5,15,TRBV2,CASSEWDFSNQPQHF
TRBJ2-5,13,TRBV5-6,CASSLVGEETQYF
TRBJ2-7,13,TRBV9,CASSPRLAGWQYF
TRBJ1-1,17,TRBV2,CASSRQAQAITNTEAFF
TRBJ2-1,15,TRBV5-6,CASSYPSGGGNEQFF
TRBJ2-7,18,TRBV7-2,CASSLVVGGGTGSYEQYF
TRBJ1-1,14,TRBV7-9,CASSLSRLNTEAFF
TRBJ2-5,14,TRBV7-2,CASIPRRDAETQYF
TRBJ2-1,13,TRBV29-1,CSVENLGGGEQFF
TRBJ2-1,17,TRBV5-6,CASSLRTTSGGAYEQFF
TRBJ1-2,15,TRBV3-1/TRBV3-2,CASSHRDRVAYGYTF
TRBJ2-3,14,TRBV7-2,CASSPGTVTDTQYF
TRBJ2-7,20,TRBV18,CASSPLPGTSGGALPYEQYF
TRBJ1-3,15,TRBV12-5,CASGGGLISGNTIYF
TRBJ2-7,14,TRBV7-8,CASSLVRAPYEQYF
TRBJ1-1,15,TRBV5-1,CASSLGTGGNTEAFF
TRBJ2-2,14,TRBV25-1,CASRPGTNTGELFF
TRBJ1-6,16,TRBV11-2,CATQGGLGSYNSPLHF
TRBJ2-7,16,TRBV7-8,CASSSGGLAGSYEQYF
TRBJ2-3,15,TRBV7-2,CASEPGLAGADTQYF
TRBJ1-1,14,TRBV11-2,CASSNRDRNTEAFF
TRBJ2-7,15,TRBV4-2,CASSQDLRGDNEQYF